Included here is one T cell receptor (beta chain) sequence, with context. The method was immunoSEQ multiplex PCR; TCRdb's version includes in-frame clones alone and lacks a portion of them. The sample carries 100,000 to 150,000 clones, 81% recorded once. This sample is drawn from a study of blood T cell repertoires in COVID-19. Study information: Sites in the United States, Italy and Spain provided acute and convalescent COVID-19 samples. PBMCs, B-cell-depleted T cells, or T cells provided the cDNA or gDNA that made up the material.

Trimming at V came to 4 bases and at J to 11 bases, leaving 9 bases not matched to a gene. This CDR3 is 13 amino acids long. The chain recombines TRBV12-3 or TRBV12-4 with TRBJ1-1, with 8 bases matching TRBD1. What was sequenced was peripheral blood. The TCR sequence derives from a woman in her forties or fifties with acute or convalescent COVID-19. CDR3 in DNA: TGTGCCAGCAGTTCAGGACAGGGCCTCAAGGCTTTCTTT. Residues: CASSSGQGLKAFF.